This record looks at one T cell receptor (beta chain) sequence and its context. Antigen specificity is unknown. This sample was taken from a study of cytomegalovirus exposure and HLA in healthy donors. Study-level results: An analysis that was carried out later associated 16,951 TCR beta sequences with HLA alleles at 0.05 false discovery rate.

PCR involved 60 Vbeta and 13 Jbeta primers. The table came from immunoSEQ multiplex PCR; TCRdb's copy has only in-frame clones and leaves some out. The sample holds just under 80,000 clones, 75% to 80% seen once. Sequencing used PBMCs. The TCR comes from a man in his forties in good health and CMV-seronegative.

CDR3 amino acids: CASSYKSGDQETQYF. The CDR3 DNA is TGTGCCAGCAGTTACAAAAGCGGAGACCAAGAGACCCAGTACTTC. The chain carries TRBV6-6 and TRBJ2-5; possible D gene TRBD2, 5 bases. The CDR3 spans 15 residues. V was shortened by 2 bases and J by 0 bases, with 10 bases between the two germline ends. Germline V gives CDR1 MNHNY, CDR2 SVGAGI (reference sequence).